The rows below give T cell receptor beta chains drawn from one sample of a study of Ad26.COV2.S vaccination and SARS-CoV-2 variants. The data were produced by immunoSEQ multiplex PCR, yet TCRdb's version contains in-frame clones alone and is incomplete. The sample yields 400,000 to 500,000 clones, 88% seen once. This specimen consisted of peripheral blood, obtained in a trial of Ad26.COV2.S vaccine versus placebo. The receptor set was obtained from a person aged 18-60 years who received the Ad26.COV2.S COVID-19 vaccine or a placebo. Both conserved end residues are part of each CDR3. The order of the fields is CDR3 protein, J gene, clone size, V gene. Where a row states a size, it is once, few, many or the class of an expanded clone; other rows omit it.

CDR3 protein: CASSPSQLPEDTQYF
J gene: TRBJ2-3
clone size: NA
V gene: TRBV4-3

CDR3 protein: CASSSGTGNHNEQFF
J gene: TRBJ2-1
clone size: NA
V gene: TRBV7-9

CDR3 protein: CASSLESGTGKETQYF
J gene: TRBJ2-5
clone size: once
V gene: TRBV9

CDR3 protein: CAGRLGETQYF
J gene: TRBJ2-5
clone size: NA
V gene: TRBV30

CDR3 protein: CATSETGTGVAYTDTQYF
J gene: TRBJ2-3
clone size: NA
V gene: TRBV24-1

CDR3 protein: CASSLVLADTGELFF
J gene: TRBJ2-2
clone size: once
V gene: TRBV11-2

CDR3 protein: CASSITSGQGKDGYTF
J gene: TRBJ1-2
clone size: NA
V gene: TRBV19

CDR3 protein: CASSLNRDTFF
J gene: TRBJ1-1
clone size: NA
V gene: TRBV12-3/TRBV12-4

CDR3 protein: CASSAGTGASYSNQPQHF
J gene: TRBJ1-5
clone size: few
V gene: TRBV7-8

CDR3 protein: CASGWNTRGSEQFF
J gene: TRBJ2-1
clone size: NA
V gene: TRBV11-1

CDR3 protein: CASSPLRLTGTDTQYF
J gene: TRBJ2-3
clone size: few
V gene: TRBV18

CDR3 protein: CASSGRGQGPNSGHEQFF
J gene: TRBJ2-1
clone size: NA
V gene: TRBV9

CDR3 protein: CASSYGIRDGYTF
J gene: TRBJ1-2
clone size: once
V gene: TRBV6-2/TRBV6-3

CDR3 protein: CASSLAVAVGYNEQFF
J gene: TRBJ2-1
clone size: NA
V gene: TRBV7-9

CDR3 protein: CAWSDLSGGRQYGYTF
J gene: TRBJ1-2
clone size: once
V gene: TRBV30

CDR3 protein: CASSWDVEAFF
J gene: TRBJ1-1
clone size: NA
V gene: TRBV28

CDR3 protein: CASSLGGDSNQPQHF
J gene: TRBJ1-5
clone size: NA
V gene: TRBV5-1

CDR3 protein: CASSLGRQGSATQYF
J gene: TRBJ2-5
clone size: NA
V gene: TRBV7-9

CDR3 protein: CAIRGDRTSGANVLTF
J gene: TRBJ2-6
clone size: NA
V gene: TRBV10-3

CDR3 protein: CATIRTGPSQEF
J gene: TRBJ2-7
clone size: NA
V gene: TRBV28

CDR3 protein: CASSLEGWNTEAFF
J gene: TRBJ1-1
clone size: NA
V gene: TRBV5-1

CDR3 protein: CASSYGGAGEQFF
J gene: TRBJ2-1
clone size: NA
V gene: TRBV6-6

CDR3 protein: CASSPRTGGGDTQYF
J gene: TRBJ2-3
clone size: NA
V gene: TRBV18

CDR3 protein: CAKYPGQGNNTEAFF
J gene: TRBJ1-1
clone size: NA
V gene: TRBV19

CDR3 protein: CASSSRTYTGELFF
J gene: TRBJ2-2
clone size: NA
V gene: TRBV5-5

CDR3 protein: CASARGSVTGELFF
J gene: TRBJ2-2
clone size: NA
V gene: TRBV19

CDR3 protein: CASSFSGTGVFEQYF
J gene: TRBJ2-7
clone size: NA
V gene: TRBV27

CDR3 protein: CATSDRLPGQNTGELFF
J gene: TRBJ2-2
clone size: NA
V gene: TRBV24-1

CDR3 protein: CASSFSGSPLHF
J gene: TRBJ1-6
clone size: NA
V gene: TRBV7-2

CDR3 protein: CAWSTTQWAFF
J gene: TRBJ1-1
clone size: NA
V gene: TRBV30

CDR3 protein: CASSFSYSNTGELFF
J gene: TRBJ2-2
clone size: NA
V gene: TRBV7-6

CDR3 protein: CASSLRTTHGYTF
J gene: TRBJ1-2
clone size: NA
V gene: TRBV7-2

CDR3 protein: CASSLRIGELFF
J gene: TRBJ2-2
clone size: once
V gene: TRBV7-9

CDR3 protein: CADRWQGSNQPQHF
J gene: TRBJ1-5
clone size: NA
V gene: TRBV7-3

CDR3 protein: CASGRDRVEDGYTF
J gene: TRBJ1-2
clone size: NA
V gene: TRBV6-5

CDR3 protein: CASSYEVSGNTIYF
J gene: TRBJ1-3
clone size: NA
V gene: TRBV6-2/TRBV6-3

CDR3 protein: CASSQGRTPRFSSPLHF
J gene: TRBJ1-6
clone size: NA
V gene: TRBV19

CDR3 protein: CASRFPGPPGTQYF
J gene: TRBJ2-5
clone size: NA
V gene: TRBV6-5

CDR3 protein: CASSHRSTSTYEQYF
J gene: TRBJ2-7
clone size: NA
V gene: TRBV4-1

CDR3 protein: CASKVGNQPQHF
J gene: TRBJ1-5
clone size: NA
V gene: TRBV2

CDR3 protein: CASSLLSGGEQFF
J gene: TRBJ2-1
clone size: NA
V gene: TRBV7-2

CDR3 protein: CASSQGRGIRQGTDGYTF
J gene: TRBJ1-2
clone size: NA
V gene: TRBV4-1

CDR3 protein: CASSESRGWYGYTF
J gene: TRBJ1-2
clone size: NA
V gene: TRBV9

CDR3 protein: CASSAGTSVTGELFF
J gene: TRBJ2-2
clone size: NA
V gene: TRBV6-4

CDR3 protein: CASTLVEFNEQFF
J gene: TRBJ2-1
clone size: NA
V gene: TRBV7-9

CDR3 protein: CASSDPRDSQETQYF
J gene: TRBJ2-5
clone size: NA
V gene: TRBV10-1

CDR3 protein: CASSFSLAGGPTGELFF
J gene: TRBJ2-2
clone size: NA
V gene: TRBV6-2/TRBV6-3

CDR3 protein: CASSIGQGARTEAFF
J gene: TRBJ1-1
clone size: NA
V gene: TRBV19